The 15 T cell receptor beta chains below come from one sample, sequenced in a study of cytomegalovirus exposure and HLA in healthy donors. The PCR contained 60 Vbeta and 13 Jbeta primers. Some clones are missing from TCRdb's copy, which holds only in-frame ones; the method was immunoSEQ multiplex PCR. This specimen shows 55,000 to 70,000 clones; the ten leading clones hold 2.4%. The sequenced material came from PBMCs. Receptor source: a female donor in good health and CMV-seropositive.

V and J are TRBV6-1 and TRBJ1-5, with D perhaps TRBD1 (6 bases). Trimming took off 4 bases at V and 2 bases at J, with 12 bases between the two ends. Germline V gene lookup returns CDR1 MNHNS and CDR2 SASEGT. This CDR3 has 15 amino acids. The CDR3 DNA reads TGTGCCAGCAGTGGACAGGCTAGGGGCAATCAGCCCCAGCATTTT. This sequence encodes CASSGQARGNQPQHF.

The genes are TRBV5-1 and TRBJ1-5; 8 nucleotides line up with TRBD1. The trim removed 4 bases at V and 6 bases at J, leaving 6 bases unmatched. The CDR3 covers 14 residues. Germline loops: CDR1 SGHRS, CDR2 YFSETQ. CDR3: CASSARTGSQPQHF. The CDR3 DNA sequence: TGCGCCAGCAGCGCAAGGACAGGGTCTCAGCCCCAGCATTTT. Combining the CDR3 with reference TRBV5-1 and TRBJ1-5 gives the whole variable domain KAGVTQTPRYLIKTRGQQVTLSCSPISGHRSVSWYQQTPGQGLQFLFEYFSETQRNKGNFPGRFSGRQFSNSRSEMNVSTLELGDSALYLCASSARTGSQPQHFGDGTRLSIL.

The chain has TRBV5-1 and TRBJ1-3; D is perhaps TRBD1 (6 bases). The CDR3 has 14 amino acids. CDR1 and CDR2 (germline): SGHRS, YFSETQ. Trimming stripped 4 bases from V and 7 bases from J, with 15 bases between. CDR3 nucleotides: TGCGCCAGCAGCCGGGACAACGGTGGGAACACCATATATTTT. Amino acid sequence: CASSRDNGGNTIYF. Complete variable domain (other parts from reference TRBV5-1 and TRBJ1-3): KAGVTQTPRYLIKTRGQQVTLSCSPISGHRSVSWYQQTPGQGLQFLFEYFSETQRNKGNFPGRFSGRQFSNSRSEMNVSTLELGDSALYLCASSRDNGGNTIYFGEGSWLTVV.

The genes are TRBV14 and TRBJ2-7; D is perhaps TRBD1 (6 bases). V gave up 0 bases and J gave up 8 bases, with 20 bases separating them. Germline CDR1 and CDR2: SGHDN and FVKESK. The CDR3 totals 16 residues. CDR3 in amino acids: CASSQDRSGHHYKQYF. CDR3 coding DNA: TGTGCCAGCAGCCAAGATAGGTCGGGACACCACTATAAGCAGTACTTC.

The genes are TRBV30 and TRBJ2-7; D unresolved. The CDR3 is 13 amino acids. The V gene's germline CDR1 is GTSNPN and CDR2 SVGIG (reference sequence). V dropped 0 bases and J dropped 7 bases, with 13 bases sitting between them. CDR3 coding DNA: TGTGCCTGGAGTGTGGGCGCGTCTGGGGAGCAGTACTTC. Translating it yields CAWSVGASGEQYF.

This chain's CDR3 is CAWSAGTANTEAFF. The CDR3 nucleotides read TGTGCCTGGAGCGCCGGGACAGCGAACACTGAAGCTTTCTTT. The chain couples TRBV30 to TRBJ1-1; 7 bases are a match to TRBD1. Germline V lookup: CDR1 GTSNPN, CDR2 SVGIG (reference sequence). V shed 3 bases, J shed 1 base, and the junction held 5 bases outside the gene matches. CDR3 length: 14 residues.

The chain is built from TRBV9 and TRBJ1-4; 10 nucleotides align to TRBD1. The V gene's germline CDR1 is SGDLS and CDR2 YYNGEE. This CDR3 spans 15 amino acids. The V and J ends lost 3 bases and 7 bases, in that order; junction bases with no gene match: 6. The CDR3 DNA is TGTGCCAGCAGCGAATCCGGGACAGGGGCTGAAAAACTGTTTTTT. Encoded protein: CASSESGTGAEKLFF. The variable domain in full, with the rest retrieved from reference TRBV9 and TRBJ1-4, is DSGVTQTPKHLITATGQRVTLRCSPRSGDLSVYWYQQSLDQGLQFLIQYYNGEERAKGNILERFSAQQFPDLHSELNLSSLELGDSALYFCASSESGTGAEKLFFGSGTQLSVL.

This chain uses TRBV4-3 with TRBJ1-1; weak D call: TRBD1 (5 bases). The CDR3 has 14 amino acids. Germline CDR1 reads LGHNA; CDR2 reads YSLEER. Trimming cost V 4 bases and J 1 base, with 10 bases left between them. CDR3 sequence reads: CASSPARGNTEAFF. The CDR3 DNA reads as TGCGCCAGCAGCCCCGCAAGGGGGAACACTGAAGCTTTCTTT.

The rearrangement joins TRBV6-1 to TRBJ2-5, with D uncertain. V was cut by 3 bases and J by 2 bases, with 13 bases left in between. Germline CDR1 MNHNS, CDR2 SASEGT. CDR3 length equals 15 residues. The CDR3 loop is CASSDLPQRQETQYF. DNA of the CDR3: TGTGCCAGCAGTGACCTACCCCAGAGGCAAGAGACCCAGTACTTC.

In DNA form, the CDR3 reads TGCGCCAGCAGAGTGACAACAGGGGCCACTGAAGCTTTCTTT. As protein: CASRVTTGATEAFF. The V gene is TRBV4-3, the J gene TRBJ1-1; 7 positions agree with TRBD1. Per germline, CDR1 LGHNA and CDR2 YSLEER. V gave up 6 bases and J gave up 4 bases; unmatched junction bases: 8. The CDR3 loop spans 14 amino acids.

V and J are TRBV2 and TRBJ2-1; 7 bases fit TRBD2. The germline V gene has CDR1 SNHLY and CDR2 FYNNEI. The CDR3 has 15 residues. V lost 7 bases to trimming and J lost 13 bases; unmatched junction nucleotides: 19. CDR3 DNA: TGTGCCAGCACCCTAGCGGCAGCCGGGACTCAAGGACAGTTCTTC. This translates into CASTLAAAGTQGQFF.

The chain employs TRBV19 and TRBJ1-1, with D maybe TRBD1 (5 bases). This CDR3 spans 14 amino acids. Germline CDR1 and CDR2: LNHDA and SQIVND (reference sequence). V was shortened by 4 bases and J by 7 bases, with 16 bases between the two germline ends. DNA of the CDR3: TGTGCCAGTAGTACTTCCCCGGGACTTTATGAAGCTTTCTTT. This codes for CASSTSPGLYEAFF.

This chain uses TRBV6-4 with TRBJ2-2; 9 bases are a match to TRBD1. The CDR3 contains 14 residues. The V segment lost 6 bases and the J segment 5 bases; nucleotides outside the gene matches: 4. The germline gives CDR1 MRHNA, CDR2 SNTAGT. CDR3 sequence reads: CASRGDRETGELFF. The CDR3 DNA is TGTGCCAGCAGGGGGGACAGGGAAACCGGGGAGCTGTTTTTT.

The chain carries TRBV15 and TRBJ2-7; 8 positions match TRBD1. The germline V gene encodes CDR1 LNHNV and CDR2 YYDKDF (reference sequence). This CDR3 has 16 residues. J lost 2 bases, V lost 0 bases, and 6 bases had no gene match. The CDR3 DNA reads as TGTGCCACCAGCAGAGATCCTGGACAGGGTGCCTACGAGCAGTACTTC. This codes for CATSRDPGQGAYEQYF.

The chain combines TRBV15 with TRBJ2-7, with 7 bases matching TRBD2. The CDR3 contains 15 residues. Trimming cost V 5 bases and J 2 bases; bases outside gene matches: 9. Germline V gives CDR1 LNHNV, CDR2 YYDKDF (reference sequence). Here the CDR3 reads CATSSSGDGAYEQYF. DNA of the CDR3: TGTGCCACCAGCTCCAGCGGGGACGGGGCCTACGAGCAGTACTTC.